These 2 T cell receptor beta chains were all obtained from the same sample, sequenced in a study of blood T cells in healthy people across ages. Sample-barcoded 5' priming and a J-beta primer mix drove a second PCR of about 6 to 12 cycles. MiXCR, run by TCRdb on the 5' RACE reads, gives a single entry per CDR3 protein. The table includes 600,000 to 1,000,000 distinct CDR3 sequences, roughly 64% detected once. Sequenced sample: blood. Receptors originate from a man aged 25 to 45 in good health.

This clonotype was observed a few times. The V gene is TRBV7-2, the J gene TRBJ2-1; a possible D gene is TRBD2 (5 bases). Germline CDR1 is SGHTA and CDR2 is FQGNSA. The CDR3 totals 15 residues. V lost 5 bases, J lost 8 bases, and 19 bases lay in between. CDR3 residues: CASSPLVAAGDEQFF. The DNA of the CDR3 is TGTGCCAGCAGCCCACTAGTTGCCGCCGGAGATGAGCAGTTCTTC.

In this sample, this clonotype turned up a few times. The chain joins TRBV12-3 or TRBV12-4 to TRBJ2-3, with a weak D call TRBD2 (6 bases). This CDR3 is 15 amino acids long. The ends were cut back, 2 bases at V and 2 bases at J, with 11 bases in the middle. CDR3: CASSLNAGYTDTQYF. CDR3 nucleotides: TGTGCCAGCAGTTTAAACGCGGGGTACACAGATACGCAGTATTTT.